These 28 T cell receptor beta chains were sequenced from one sample in a study of OX40 agonist ivuxolimab in advanced cancers. The assay was immunoSEQ multiplex PCR, and TCRdb's table has in-frame clones only and misses some. The sample lists about 120,000 clones, 85% to 95% occurring once. Sequenced here: CD4+ or CD8+ T cells sorted from blood, sampled in a trial of the OX40 agonist ivuxolimab. The receptors shown here come from an adult with an advanced solid tumor such as melanoma, head and neck, liver or kidney cancer.

The chain employs TRBV5-6 and TRBJ1-6, with 8 bases that match TRBD1. V dropped 6 bases and J dropped 12; count of bases not matched to a gene: 11. Germline V CDR1 and CDR2: SGHDT, YYEEEE. This CDR3 comprises 14 residues. DNA for the CDR3: TGTGCCAGCACCCTCACAGGGGGGCTTTTACCCCTCCACTTT. This encodes CASTLTGGLLPLHF.

The V call is TRBV6-1, the J call TRBJ1-1; D uncertain. The germline V and J ends were trimmed by 2 bases and 6 bases, with 13 bases remaining between them. Germline V gene sequence: CDR1 MNHNS, CDR2 SASEGT. The CDR3 has 14 amino acids. CDR3 loop: CASSERGMSAEAFF. DNA for the CDR3: TGTGCCAGCAGTGAACGGGGAATGAGCGCTGAAGCTTTCTTT.

The rearrangement links TRBV11-3 to TRBJ2-7; D call uncertain. CDR1 is SGHNT and CDR2 is YENEEA in the germline V gene. The CDR3 is 13 amino acids. The germline V and J ends were trimmed by 2 bases and 3 bases, with 8 bases remaining between them. Written as DNA, the CDR3 is TGTGCCAGCAGCTTACAGGAGAGCTACGAGCAGTACTTC. Translated: CASSLQESYEQYF.

The rearrangement joins TRBV19 to TRBJ2-5; D remains unclear. V was trimmed by 5 bases and J by 2 bases, leaving 9 bases between them. The CDR3 is 13 amino acids. Germline values: CDR1 LNHDA, CDR2 SQIVND (reference sequence). CDR3 residues: CASSLGRQETQYF. The CDR3 DNA follows: TGTGCCAGTAGTCTGGGCAGGCAAGAGACCCAGTACTTC.

The CDR3 here is CASSSATGLSNEQFF. In nucleotides, the CDR3 is TGTGCCAGCAGTTCCGCGACAGGGTTGAGCAATGAGCAGTTCTTC. This rearrangement joins TRBV28 to TRBJ2-1; 7 bases match TRBD1. The CDR3 sequence is 15 residues long. Germline lookup yields CDR1 MDHEN and CDR2 SYDVKM. The V gene end was trimmed by 4 bases and the J gene end by 6 bases; junction bases not matched to a gene: 9.

The chain couples TRBV7-3 to TRBJ2-5; D is perhaps TRBD1 or TRBD2 (5 bases each). V was pared by 5 bases and J by 4 bases, with 11 bases between. The CDR3 spans 13 residues. Per the germline V gene, CDR1 is SGHTA and CDR2 is FQGTGA. The CDR3 bases are TGTGCCAGCAGCCTGGGACCCGCAGAGACCCAGTACTTC. Protein product: CASSLGPAETQYF.

CDR3 sequence: CASSLAVDRGNEQFF. The DNA of the CDR3 is TGCGCCAGCAGCTTGGCCGTCGACAGGGGAAATGAGCAGTTCTTC. The rearrangement uses TRBV5-1 and TRBJ2-1; 8 bases are shared with TRBD1. This CDR3 is 15 amino acids long. V was clipped by 0 bases and J by 7 bases; unmatched bases: 6. Per germline, CDR1 SGHRS and CDR2 YFSETQ.

The chain joins TRBV5-4 to TRBJ2-7; D uncertain. Germline CDR1 reads SGHNT; CDR2 reads YYREEE (reference sequence). The CDR3 length is 14 residues. Trimming took off 4 bases at V and 1 base at J, with 12 bases between the two ends. CDR3 protein: CASSHEAQSYEQYF. The DNA for the CDR3 is TGTGCCAGCAGCCATGAGGCCCAATCCTACGAGCAGTACTTC.

The chain employs TRBV15 and TRBJ2-3, with a possible D match to TRBD2 (5 bases). CDR1 LNHNV and CDR2 YYDKDF come from the germline V gene (reference sequence). The CDR3 has 16 amino acids. V lost 0 bases to trimming and J lost 4 bases, with 14 bases between them. In DNA, the CDR3 is TGTGCCACCAGCAGAGATCCCCCGGCGGGCCCAGATACGCAGTATTTT. This gives the protein CATSRDPPAGPDTQYF.

This clone was counted once. This sequence joins TRBV6-5 and TRBJ2-3; the D is unclear. V was clipped by 2 bases and J by 0 bases, with 9 bases between them. This CDR3 spans 15 amino acids. Per the germline V gene, CDR1 is MNHEY and CDR2 is SVGAGI. CDR3: CASSYSYSSTDTQYF. Here the CDR3 DNA reads TGTGCCAGCAGTTACAGCTATTCTAGCACAGATACGCAGTATTTT.

The chain joins TRBV5-4 to TRBJ2-2; TRBD1 matches at 7 bases. The CDR3 contains 15 residues. V dropped 4 bases and J dropped 3; count of bases not matched to a gene: 6. Looked up from germline, CDR1 is SGHNT and CDR2 is YYREEE (reference sequence). The CDR3 protein is CASSLIGQDTGELFF. The CDR3 DNA reads as TGTGCCAGCAGCCTGATAGGACAGGACACCGGGGAGCTGTTTTTT.

CDR3 in DNA: TGTGCCAGTAGTATTCTCTCGGGACAGTCTAATCAGCCCCAGCATTTT. It translates to CASSILSGQSNQPQHF. The V call is TRBV19, the J call TRBJ1-5; TRBD1 matches 7 bases. Trimming removed 3 bases from V and 4 bases from J; junction bases left unmatched: 9. Germline CDR1 and CDR2: LNHDA and SQIVND (reference sequence). This CDR3 has 16 amino acids.

The rearrangement links TRBV7-6 to TRBJ1-2; maybe TRBD1 (6 bases). The V and J ends lost 5 bases and 8 bases respectively, with 15 bases between them. The CDR3 contains 13 residues. Germline CDR1 is SGHVS and CDR2 is FNYEAQ. CDR3 amino acids: CASSTPGGSGYTF. DNA for the CDR3: TGTGCCAGCAGCACCCCGGGGGGCAGCGGCTACACCTTC.

This clone has only one observation. The V call is TRBV9, the J call TRBJ2-3; 8 bases agree with TRBD1. The CDR3 length is 15 residues. The V gene end was trimmed by 3 bases and the J gene end by 4 bases; junction bases not matched to a gene: 7. CDR1 and CDR2 from the germline V gene are SGDLS and YYNGEE. Here the CDR3 reads CASSGGQEPSDTQYF. CDR3 coding DNA: TGTGCCAGCAGCGGGGGACAGGAGCCTTCAGATACGCAGTATTTT.

V and J are TRBV4-1 and TRBJ2-3, with D possibly TRBD1 on 5 matching bases. Per the germline V gene, CDR1 is MGHRA and CDR2 is YSYEKL. CDR3 length: 17 residues. Trimming cost V 4 bases and J 2 bases, with 19 bases left between them. The CDR3 protein is CASSLPPRLGPTDTQYF. CDR3 DNA sequence: TGCGCCAGCAGCCTTCCCCCTAGACTGGGGCCCACAGATACGCAGTATTTT.

The J gene is TRBJ2-5, the V gene TRBV5-5; weak D call: TRBD1 (5 bases). There are 14 residues in the CDR3. Trimming removed 4 bases at V and 4 bases at J, with 14 bases between. The germline CDR1 and CDR2 sequences are SGHKS and YYEKEE (reference sequence). CDR3 protein: CASSHQGPTETQYF. CDR3 sequence (DNA): TGTGCCAGCAGCCACCAGGGCCCCACAGAGACCCAGTACTTC.

The J gene is TRBJ1-2, the V gene TRBV28, with D perhaps matching TRBD1 (5 bases). The CDR3 is 13 residues long. V dropped 2 bases and J dropped 5 bases, with 9 bases sitting between them. Germline V lookup: CDR1 MDHEN, CDR2 SYDVKM. The CDR3 DNA reads TGTGCCAGCAGTTTACGACAGTTTTATGGCTACACCTTC. This encodes CASSLRQFYGYTF.

The rearrangement joins TRBV5-1 to TRBJ1-4; 7 bases line up with TRBD1. V trimming: 1 base; J trimming: 0 bases; junction bases outside the gene matches: 18. Germline CDR1 SGHRS, CDR2 YFSETQ. The CDR3 consists of 21 residues. DNA for the CDR3: TGCGCCAGCAGCTTGAGGGGGCCACAGGGTAGACTGGGGGCAACTAATGAAAAACTGTTTTTT. Translating it yields CASSLRGPQGRLGATNEKLFF.

The gene calls are TRBV7-2 and TRBJ2-6; 9 positions match TRBD1. CDR3 length equals 16 residues. Germline CDR1 reads SGHTA; CDR2 reads FQGNSA. V was pared by 5 bases and J by 2 bases, with 4 bases of the junction left unmatched. The CDR3 sequence is CASSQQGAPGANVLTF. For the CDR3, the DNA is TGTGCCAGCAGCCAACAGGGGGCCCCTGGGGCCAACGTCCTGACTTTC.

CDR3 nucleotide sequence: TGCGCCAGCAGCCAAGGAACGGGACTAGCTTATGACAATGAGCAGTTCTTC. Encoded protein: CASSQGTGLAYDNEQFF. The rearrangement joins TRBV5-1 to TRBJ2-1; TRBD2 matches 9 bases. The germline V gene has CDR1 SGHRS and CDR2 YFSETQ. The V gene end was trimmed by 4 bases and the J gene end by 5 bases; junction bases not matched to a gene: 13. This CDR3 has 17 amino acids.

The chain is built from TRBV19 and TRBJ2-7, with D perhaps matching TRBD1 or TRBD2 (5 bases each). This CDR3 is 14 amino acids long. Germline V gene data show CDR1 as LNHDA and CDR2 as SQIVND (reference sequence). Trimming pared 5 bases from V and 6 bases from J, leaving 17 bases between. CDR3 coding DNA: TGTGCCAGTAGTTGGTTGGGGGAGACGGCCGAGCAGTACTTC. It encodes CASSWLGETAEQYF. Complete variable domain (other parts from reference TRBV19 and TRBJ2-7): DGGITQSPKYLFRKEGQNVTLSCEQNLNHDAMYWYRQDPGQGLRLIYYSQIVNDFQKGDIAEGYSVSREKKESFPLTVTSAQKNPTAFYLCASSWLGETAEQYFGPGTRLTVT.

This sequence joins TRBV19 and TRBJ2-3, with TRBD1 as a possible D gene (5 bases). Trimming removed 5 bases from V and 0 bases from J, with 12 bases in between. This CDR3 has 15 residues. Germline V gives CDR1 LNHDA, CDR2 SQIVND (reference sequence). Here the CDR3 reads CASSPSDSSTDTQYF. The CDR3 DNA reads TGTGCCAGTAGTCCCTCCGACAGTAGCACAGATACGCAGTATTTT.

The chain couples TRBV13 to TRBJ2-7; 12 nucleotides align to TRBD2. CDR1 and CDR2 from the germline V gene are PRHDT and FYEKMQ (reference sequence). V shed 5 bases and J 6 bases; nucleotides not matched to a gene: 14. The CDR3 has 17 amino acids. CDR3 bases: TGTGCCAGCAGCGACGGACTAGCGGGATTCTTAGCGGGCGAGCAGTACTTC. Its translation is CASSDGLAGFLAGEQYF.

The gene calls are TRBV9 and TRBJ2-2; TRBD2 is a possible D gene (6 bases). CDR1 SGDLS and CDR2 YYNGEE come from the germline V gene. The CDR3 totals 16 residues. Deletions cut 4 bases from V and 2 bases from J, with 15 bases between. This CDR3 reads CASSPRGLTNTGELFF. CDR3 sequence (DNA): TGTGCCAGCAGCCCCCGGGGACTTACCAACACCGGGGAGCTGTTTTTT.

J is TRBJ1-6 and V is TRBV30; D unresolved. V was clipped by 1 base and J by 9 bases, with 7 bases between them. Germline V gene sequence: CDR1 GTSNPN, CDR2 SVGIG (reference sequence). The CDR3 runs 12 residues. CDR3 amino acids: CAWSASGSPLHF. CDR3 coding DNA: TGTGCCTGGAGTGCGTCGGGTTCACCCCTCCACTTT.

The rearrangement links TRBV7-9 to TRBJ1-5, with D possibly matching TRBD1 (5 bases). CDR3 length: 15 amino acids. V shed 0 bases and J shed 1 base, with 7 bases lying between them. Germline-derived CDR1 and CDR2 are SEHNR and FQNEAQ (reference sequence). The CDR3 coding sequence is TGTGCCAGCAGCTTAGCGGCAGGGAGCAATCAGCCCCAGCATTTT. It encodes CASSLAAGSNQPQHF.

V usage is TRBV5-4 and J usage is TRBJ2-2, with a tentative D call TRBD1 (5 bases). CDR3 length: 14 residues. Germline-derived CDR1 and CDR2 are SGHNT and YYREEE (reference sequence). The ends were cut back, 3 bases at V and 5 bases at J, with 11 bases in the middle. CDR3 DNA sequence: TGTGCCAGCAGCTCCAGGGTTTTGACCGGGGAGCTGTTTTTT. Translating gives CASSSRVLTGELFF.

The V gene is TRBV4-3, the J gene TRBJ2-2, with a possible D match to TRBD2 (5 bases). V was cut by 0 bases and J by 3 bases, with 8 bases left in between. The CDR3 totals 15 residues. Germline CDR1 reads LGHNA; CDR2 reads YSLEER. This chain's CDR3 is CASSQDVAYTGELFF. The CDR3 region has the DNA TGCGCCAGCAGCCAAGATGTAGCGTACACCGGGGAGCTGTTTTTT.